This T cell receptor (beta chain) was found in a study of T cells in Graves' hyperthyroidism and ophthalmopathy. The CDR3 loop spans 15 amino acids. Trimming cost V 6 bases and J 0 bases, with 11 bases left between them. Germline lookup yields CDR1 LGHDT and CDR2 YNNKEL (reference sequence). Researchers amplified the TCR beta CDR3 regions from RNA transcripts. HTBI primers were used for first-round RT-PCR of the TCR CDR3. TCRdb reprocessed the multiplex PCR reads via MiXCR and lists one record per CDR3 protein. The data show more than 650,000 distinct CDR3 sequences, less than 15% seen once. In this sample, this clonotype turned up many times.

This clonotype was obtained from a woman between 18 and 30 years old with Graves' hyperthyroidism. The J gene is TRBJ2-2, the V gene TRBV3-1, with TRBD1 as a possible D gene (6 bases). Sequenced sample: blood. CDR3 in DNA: TGTGCCAGCAGGTCCGGGACAACGAACACCGGGGAGCTGTTTTTT. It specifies CASRSGTTNTGELFF.